This TCR beta chain appears in the sequencing data of a study of identifying expanded T cells in peripheral blood. About this clone: Its specificity is unknown.

V lost 5 bases and J lost 10; bases outside the gene matches: 14. This CDR3 is 16 amino acids long. Germline V gene data show CDR1 as SGHTA and CDR2 as FQGNSA. The protocol was immunoSEQ multiplex PCR, while the TCRdb copy is restricted to in-frame clones and leaves out a portion. Among roughly 56,000 clones listed, around four fifths were seen once. Whole-study findings and limits: Across healthy donors, higher total template counts meant significantly greater roughly two-week count variance. Roughly 1.1 clones differed between technical replicates, versus around 15 and 19 over time.

The chain recombines TRBV7-2 with TRBJ2-1; 10 bases align to TRBD2. This receptor was identified in a person aged 18 to 69 in good health. Material: blood. The CDR3 coding sequence is TGTGCCAGCAGCGCTAGCGGGAGAACACCCTTTGAGGAGCAGTTCTTC. Translating gives CASSASGRTPFEEQFF. Combining the CDR3 with reference TRBV7-2 and TRBJ2-1 gives the whole variable domain GAGVSQSPSNKVTEKGKDVELRCDPISGHTALYWYRQSLGQGLEFLIYFQGNSAPDKSGLPSDRFSAERTGGSVSTLTIQRTQQEDSAVYLCASSASGRTPFEEQFFGPGTRLTVL.